The 10 T cell receptor beta chains presented below share a single source sample, sequenced in a study of identical twins. From the 5' RACE reads, TCRdb called clonotypes with MiXCR, one entry per CDR3 protein. Of 1.5 million to 2 million distinct CDR3 sequences in the sample, under 35% are singletons; the top ten hold about 0.25%. The sequenced sample consisted of cord blood. These receptors were obtained from a newborn girl in good health.

The chain couples TRBV28 to TRBJ2-5; D might be TRBD1 or TRBD2, each matching 5 bases. The J call is uncertain, as TRBJ2-7 better fits the DNA end. Germline CDR1 and CDR2: MDHEN and SYDVKM. The CDR3 has 17 residues. Here the CDR3 DNA reads TGTGCCAGCAGTTCACATAACGTTTTCGGGGCTTTCTACGAGCAGTACTTC. It specifies CASSSHNVFGAFYEQYF.

The table lists this clonotype with a few counts. V usage is TRBV28 and J usage is TRBJ1-5; tentatively, D is TRBD1 (6 bases). The CDR3 is 11 residues long. From germline, CDR1 is MDHEN and CDR2 SYDVKM. V lost 3 bases, J lost 9 bases, and 6 bases lay in between. For the CDR3, the DNA is TGTGCCAGCAGTTTGGGGGCGCCCCAGCATTTT. Translating it yields CASSLGAPQHF. The full variable domain, completed using reference TRBV28 and TRBJ1-5, is DVKVTQSSRYLVKRTGEKVFLECVQDMDHENMFWYRQDPGLGLRLIYFSYDVKMKEKGDIPEGYSVSREKKERFSLILESASTNQTSMYLCASSLGAPQHFGDGTRLSIL.

The chain uses TRBV2 and TRBJ1-2, with a tentative D call TRBD1 (5 bases). The ends were cut back, 3 bases at V and 8 bases at J, with 13 bases in the middle. The CDR3 covers 13 residues. Germline assignment: CDR1 SNHLY and CDR2 FYNNEI. CDR3 residues: CASSDGRRGGYTF. The CDR3 region has the DNA TGTGCCAGCAGTGATGGTCGGCGGGGCGGCTACACCTTC.

This chain links TRBV10-3 with TRBJ2-7, with a tentative D call TRBD1 (5 bases). Germline lookup yields CDR1 ENHRY and CDR2 SYGVKD. The CDR3 has 16 amino acids. Trimming shortened V by 0 bases and J by 0 bases, and 12 bases separated the two germline ends. The CDR3 bases are TGTGCCATCAGTGAGTCCAGGGTAAGGAGCTCCTACGAGCAGTACTTC. Protein sequence: CAISESRVRSSYEQYF.

The V gene is TRBV21-1, the J gene TRBJ2-1; the D segment call TRBD1 is taken from the table without a DNA check. TRBV21-1 has pseudogene status. CDR3 length: 16 residues. In DNA, the CDR3 is TGTGCCAGCAGCTCAGCGGCCGGGACAGGCTACTACGAGCAGTTCTTC. It is translated as CASSSAAGTGYYEQFF.

The chain links TRBV7-9 to TRBJ2-7; D remains unclear. The CDR3 is 13 amino acids. Germline CDR1 SEHNR, CDR2 FQNEAQ (reference sequence). Trimming stripped 5 bases from V and 3 bases from J, with 11 bases between. CDR3 region: CASSPSSNYEQYF. The DNA of the CDR3 is TGTGCCAGCAGCCCCTCCTCCAACTACGAGCAGTACTTC.

The chain recombines TRBV7-8 with TRBJ2-3; 10 bases are a match to TRBD2. This CDR3 contains 19 residues. CDR1 and CDR2 from the germline V gene are SGHVS and FQNEAQ. The J segment lost 1 base and the V segment lost 1 base, leaving 11 bases of the junction unmatched. CDR3 DNA: TGTGCCAGCAGCTTAGTCCGGGTAGCGGGAGGTCGGGGCACAGATACGCAGTATTTT. Its translation is CASSLVRVAGGRGTDTQYF.

Remarks on this clonotype: A clone one base away is much larger, so this may be a read error. The chain couples TRBV10-2 to TRBJ2-7, with 8 positions matching TRBD2. Germline CDR1 is WSHSY and CDR2 is SAAADI. This CDR3 has 14 residues. V lost 7 bases and J lost 6; bases outside the gene matches: 11. CDR3 sequence reads: CASMRPAGVSEQYF. CDR3 nucleotides: TGCGCCAGCATGCGACCAGCGGGAGTCTCCGAGCAGTACTTC.

Concerning this clonotype: This sequence may be a read error, since a much larger clone differs from it by one base. The V and J genes are TRBV4-2 and TRBJ2-3; D unclear. The CDR3 loop spans 12 amino acids. Germline V gene lookup returns CDR1 LGHNA and CDR2 YNFKEQ. CDR3 sequence (DNA): TGTGCCAGCAGCCGCGCCACAGATGCGCAGTATTTT. It specifies CASSRATDAQYF.

This clonotype was seen a handful of times. CDR3 bases: TGCAGCACCGCACTAGCGGGAGGGCCCAATGAGCAGTTCTTC. It translates to CSTALAGGPNEQFF. The rearrangement links TRBV29-1 to TRBJ2-1, with 13 bases identical to TRBD2. Germline V gene lookup returns CDR1 SQVTM and CDR2 ANQGSEA. This CDR3 spans 14 amino acids. The junction had 7 bases not matched to a gene; V was cut back by 8 bases and J by 6 bases.